The next 23 T cell receptor beta chains were all read from a single sample in a study of blood T cell repertoires in COVID-19. The assay was immunoSEQ multiplex PCR, and TCRdb's table has in-frame clones only and misses some. The sample yields roughly 150,000 clones, about 84% seen once. Sequenced material: PBMCs or T cells enriched from blood (not recorded which). The receptors here all came from a man between 40 and 49 years old who had recovered from COVID-19.

This clone was detected only a few times. This sequence joins TRBV2 and TRBJ1-1; D gene uncertain. Germline V lookup: CDR1 SNHLY, CDR2 FYNNEI. This CDR3 comprises 13 residues. V lost 1 base and J lost 9, with 12 bases in between. The CDR3 sequence is CASSEVQTRQAFF. The CDR3 nucleotides read TGTGCCAGCAGTGAAGTACAGACCCGTCAAGCTTTCTTT.

This clone has a single count. The CDR3 loop is CASSPNRGRTNTGELFF. In DNA, the CDR3 is TGTGCCAGCAGCCCTAACAGGGGGCGAACGAACACCGGGGAGCTGTTTTTT. J is TRBJ2-2 and V is TRBV27; 9 nucleotides match TRBD1. Per the germline V gene, CDR1 is MNHEY and CDR2 is SMNVEV (reference sequence). This CDR3 contains 17 residues. V lost 6 bases to trimming and J lost 0 bases; unmatched junction nucleotides: 8.

The chain is built from TRBV24-1 and TRBJ1-1, with D maybe TRBD1 (5 bases). With 1 base removed from V and 4 bases from J, the gap between germline ends came to 6 bases. This CDR3 comprises 13 residues. Germline V gene data show CDR1 as KGHDR and CDR2 as SFDVKD. CDR3 bases: TGTGCCACCAGTGATTTCAGGGCCACTGAAGCTTTCTTT. Its translation: CATSDFRATEAFF.

The chain carries TRBV27 and TRBJ1-6; tentatively, D is TRBD1 (5 bases). Germline CDR1 and CDR2: MNHEY and SMNVEV (reference sequence). Trimming pared 6 bases from V and 7 bases from J, leaving 19 bases between. This CDR3 comprises 16 residues. CDR3 DNA: TGTGCCAGCAGCTTACGGGCAGGGCTGGAGAATTCACCCCTCCACTTT. It is translated as CASSLRAGLENSPLHF.

V usage is TRBV6-5 and J usage is TRBJ2-1, with D possibly being TRBD1 (6 bases). The CDR3 has 15 amino acids. Germline CDR1 and CDR2: MNHEY and SVGAGI. The V end was cut by 0 bases, the J end by 7 bases, with 13 bases between. The CDR3 loop reads CASSYSRVRGNEQFF. The CDR3 DNA reads as TGTGCCAGCAGTTACTCGCGGGTGAGGGGGAATGAGCAGTTCTTC.

This chain uses TRBV6-5 with TRBJ2-5, with TRBD2 as a possible D gene (5 bases). The V and J ends lost 6 bases and 1 base respectively, with 12 bases between them. Germline V CDR1 and CDR2: MNHEY, SVGAGI. The CDR3 has 14 residues. The CDR3 sequence: CASSAQGLQETQYF. DNA of the CDR3: TGTGCCAGCAGCGCTCAAGGACTCCAAGAGACCCAGTACTTC.

The gene calls are TRBV18 and TRBJ1-4, with 7 bases that match TRBD1. The CDR3 has 13 residues. CDR1 and CDR2 from the germline V gene are KGHSH and LQKENI. V dropped 3 bases and J dropped 7; count of bases not matched to a gene: 2. In DNA, the CDR3 is TGTGCCAGCTCACCTGGGACAGTTGAAAAACTGTTTTTT. Amino acid sequence: CASSPGTVEKLFF.

This chain uses TRBV11-2 with TRBJ2-3; a possible D gene is TRBD2 (6 bases). V was pared by 1 base and J by 5 bases, with 16 bases between. In germline, CDR1 is SGHAT, CDR2 FQNNGV. This CDR3 is built from 16 residues. CDR3 protein: CASSLGSAGFGDTQYF. In DNA form, the CDR3 reads TGTGCCAGCAGCTTAGGCTCAGCGGGCTTCGGAGATACGCAGTATTTT.

This clone was detected only a few times. The CDR3 reads CAITQQGLGYGYTF. As DNA, the CDR3 is TGTGCCATCACCCAACAGGGGCTGGGCTATGGCTACACCTTC. The chain couples TRBV10-3 to TRBJ1-2, with TRBD1 matching over 7 bases. Trimming cost V 7 bases and J 4 bases; bases outside gene matches: 9. The CDR3 runs 14 residues. Germline V gene lookup returns CDR1 ENHRY and CDR2 SYGVKD.

The V gene is TRBV12-5, the J gene TRBJ1-5; no firm D call. The CDR3 has 12 residues. Trimming shortened V by 5 bases and J by 13 bases, and 15 bases separated the two germline ends. The germline CDR1 and CDR2 sequences are LGHNT and FRNRAP. The CDR3 region is CASGPGRTGQHF. CDR3 bases: TGTGCTAGTGGTCCCGGACGGACTGGTCAGCATTTT.

This clone was counted once. The rearrangement links TRBV5-6 to TRBJ1-3, with 7 bases matching TRBD1. The CDR3 loop spans 13 amino acids. Germline V lookup: CDR1 SGHDT, CDR2 YYEEEE. V shed 4 bases, J shed 15 bases, and the junction held 13 bases outside the gene matches. The CDR3 loop reads CASSDIPGTVRYF. In DNA form, the CDR3 reads TGTGCCAGCAGCGATATACCCGGGACAGTGAGATATTTT.

J is TRBJ2-7 and V is TRBV5-6; perhaps TRBD1 as D (6 bases). Per germline, CDR1 SGHDT and CDR2 YYEEEE. The CDR3 is 17 amino acids. V lost 1 base, J lost 0 bases, and 17 bases lay in between. CDR3 DNA: TGTGCCAGCAGCTTGACTGTAGGGCAGGGGTACTCCTACGAGCAGTACTTC. Residues: CASSLTVGQGYSYEQYF. Supplemented by reference TRBV5-6 and TRBJ2-7, the full variable domain reads DAGVTQSPTHLIKTRGQQVTLRCSPKSGHDTVSWYQQALGQGPQFIFQYYEEEERQRGNFPDRFSGHQFPNYSSELNVNALLLGDSALYLCASSLTVGQGYSYEQYFGPGTRLTVT.

This chain links TRBV6-1 with TRBJ2-5, with D hard to call. Germline CDR1 is MNHNS and CDR2 is SASEGT. The V gene lost 3 bases and the J gene lost 0 bases, with 8 bases spanning the gap. The CDR3 is 14 amino acids. CDR3 in amino acids: CASSDSAYQETQYF. CDR3 DNA: TGTGCCAGCAGTGACAGCGCCTACCAAGAGACCCAGTACTTC.

V is TRBV9 and J is TRBJ1-6, with 7 bases matching TRBD1. The ends lost 4 bases at V and 3 bases at J; junction bases unmatched: 4. The CDR3 extends over 15 amino acids. Looked up from germline, CDR1 is SGDLS and CDR2 is YYNGEE. The CDR3 loop is CASSPGQLYNSPLHF. The CDR3 nucleotides read TGTGCCAGCAGCCCGGGACAGCTCTATAATTCACCCCTCCACTTT.

The chain uses TRBV6-2 or TRBV6-3 and TRBJ1-2; D unresolved. V lost 0 bases and J 2 bases, leaving 7 bases between the germline ends. The germline gives CDR1 MNHEY, CDR2 SVGEGT. The CDR3 covers 14 residues. CDR3 DNA: TGTGCCAGCAGTTACTCGGGCAGGAACTATGGCTACACCTTC. Encoded protein: CASSYSGRNYGYTF.

CDR3 protein: CASSSQIYNEQFF. In DNA, the CDR3 is TGTGCCAGTAGTTCCCAGATTTACAATGAGCAGTTCTTC. This chain links TRBV19 with TRBJ2-1, with D uncertain. Germline-derived CDR1 and CDR2 are LNHDA and SQIVND (reference sequence). The CDR3 totals 13 residues. V shed 5 bases and J shed 4 bases, with 9 bases lying between them.

The chain uses TRBV4-1 and TRBJ2-2; 9 bases align to TRBD2. V was pared by 6 bases and J by 2 bases, with 10 bases of the junction left unmatched. Germline V gene lookup returns CDR1 MGHRA and CDR2 YSYEKL. This CDR3 is 17 amino acids long. The CDR3 DNA sequence: TGCGCCAGCAGACACCGGATAGCGGGGGTTAACACCGGGGAGCTGTTTTTT. Its protein is CASRHRIAGVNTGELFF.

This chain connects TRBV19 to TRBJ2-2; D possibly corresponds to TRBD1 (6 bases). Per the germline V gene, CDR1 is LNHDA and CDR2 is SQIVND (reference sequence). Trimming took off 4 bases at V and 9 bases at J, with 12 bases between the two ends. The CDR3 loop spans 13 amino acids. CDR3 coding DNA: TGTGCCAGTAGTAGAACAGGGTCCCGGGAGCTGTTTTTT. This gives the protein CASSRTGSRELFF.

The rearrangement links TRBV19 to TRBJ1-5, with 8 bases lining up with TRBD1. The CDR3 contains 14 residues. Unmatched junction bases numbered 3, after V lost 1 base and J lost 7 bases. Per the germline V gene, CDR1 is LNHDA and CDR2 is SQIVND (reference sequence). CDR3 bases: TGTGCCAGTAGTATAGGGACAGGGAACCAGCCCCAGCATTTT. Translating gives CASSIGTGNQPQHF.

V is TRBV10-1 and J is TRBJ2-7; 7 bases map to TRBD1. The CDR3 contains 12 residues. Germline V gene data show CDR1 as WNHNN and CDR2 as SYGVQD (reference sequence). Germline trimming cut 8 bases from V and 5 bases from J; bases unmatched to any gene: 6. This chain's CDR3 is CASGSRGHEQYV. Here the CDR3 DNA reads TGCGCCAGCGGTTCTAGGGGGCACGAGCAGTACGTC.

The V gene is TRBV5-6, the J gene TRBJ2-3; 7 nucleotides align to TRBD2. The germline CDR1 and CDR2 sequences are SGHDT and YYEEEE. CDR3 length equals 17 residues. The J segment lost 0 bases and the V segment lost 1 base, leaving 8 bases of the junction unmatched. In nucleotides, the CDR3 is TGTGCCAGCAGCTTGCGCAGCGGGGCATTTAGCACAGATACGCAGTATTTT. This encodes CASSLRSGAFSTDTQYF.

The table lists this clone with a count of one. The chain joins TRBV24-1 to TRBJ2-3; no definite D call. The CDR3 covers 15 residues. V was pared by 5 bases and J by 5 bases, with 16 bases between. Germline V gene sequence: CDR1 KGHDR, CDR2 SFDVKD. The CDR3 loop reads CATSATPSLRDTQYF. CDR3 in DNA: TGTGCCACCAGTGCCACACCCTCCCTTCGAGATACGCAGTATTTT.

J is TRBJ2-2 and V is TRBV19; a possible D gene is TRBD2 (5 bases). Germline CDR1 is LNHDA and CDR2 is SQIVND (reference sequence). V lost 8 bases to trimming and J lost 4 bases, with 11 bases between them. The CDR3 runs 13 residues. CDR3 loop: CASPRGPTGELFF. The CDR3 nucleotides read TGTGCCAGTCCCCGAGGGCCCACCGGGGAGCTGTTTTTT.